This TCR beta chain was captured in a study of shared clonotypes between healthy human individuals. General study results and limits: Estimated richness values were generally larger in naive subsets than in memory subsets.

Worth noting for this clone: What it binds is not known.

Method: immunoSEQ multiplex PCR; TCRdb's copy keeps in-frame clones and lacks some. The data contain roughly 300,000 clones, roughly 70% of them singletons. Trimming removed 4 bases from V and 4 bases from J, with 11 bases in between. This CDR3 comprises 13 residues. Germline values: CDR1 SEHNR, CDR2 FQNEAQ (reference sequence). The specimen was memory CD4+ T cells sorted from blood. Subset of the sample: CD45RA-negative fraction. The clonotype comes from a man in his thirties or forties in good health. This chain links TRBV7-9 with TRBJ2-7; D perhaps matches TRBD2 (6 bases). CDR3 in DNA: TGTGCCAGCAGCTGGCTAGCGCGGTACGAGCAGTACTTC. It translates to CASSWLARYEQYF.